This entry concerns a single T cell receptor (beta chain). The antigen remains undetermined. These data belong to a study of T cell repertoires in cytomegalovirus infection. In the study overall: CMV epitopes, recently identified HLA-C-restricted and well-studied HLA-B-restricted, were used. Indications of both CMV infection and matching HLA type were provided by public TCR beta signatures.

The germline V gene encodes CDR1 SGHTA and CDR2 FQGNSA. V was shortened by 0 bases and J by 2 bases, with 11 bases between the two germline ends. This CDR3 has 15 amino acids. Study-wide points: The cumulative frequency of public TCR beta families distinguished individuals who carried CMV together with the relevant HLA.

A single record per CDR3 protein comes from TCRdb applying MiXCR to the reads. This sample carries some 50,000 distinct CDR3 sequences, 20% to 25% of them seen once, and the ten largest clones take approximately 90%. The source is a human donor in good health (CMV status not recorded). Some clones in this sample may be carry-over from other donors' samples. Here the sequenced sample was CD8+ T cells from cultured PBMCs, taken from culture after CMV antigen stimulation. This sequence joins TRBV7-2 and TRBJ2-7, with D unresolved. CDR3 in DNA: TGTGCCAGCAGCTTAGCATCCAGCGAAACCTACGAGCAGTACTTC. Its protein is CASSLASSETYEQYF.